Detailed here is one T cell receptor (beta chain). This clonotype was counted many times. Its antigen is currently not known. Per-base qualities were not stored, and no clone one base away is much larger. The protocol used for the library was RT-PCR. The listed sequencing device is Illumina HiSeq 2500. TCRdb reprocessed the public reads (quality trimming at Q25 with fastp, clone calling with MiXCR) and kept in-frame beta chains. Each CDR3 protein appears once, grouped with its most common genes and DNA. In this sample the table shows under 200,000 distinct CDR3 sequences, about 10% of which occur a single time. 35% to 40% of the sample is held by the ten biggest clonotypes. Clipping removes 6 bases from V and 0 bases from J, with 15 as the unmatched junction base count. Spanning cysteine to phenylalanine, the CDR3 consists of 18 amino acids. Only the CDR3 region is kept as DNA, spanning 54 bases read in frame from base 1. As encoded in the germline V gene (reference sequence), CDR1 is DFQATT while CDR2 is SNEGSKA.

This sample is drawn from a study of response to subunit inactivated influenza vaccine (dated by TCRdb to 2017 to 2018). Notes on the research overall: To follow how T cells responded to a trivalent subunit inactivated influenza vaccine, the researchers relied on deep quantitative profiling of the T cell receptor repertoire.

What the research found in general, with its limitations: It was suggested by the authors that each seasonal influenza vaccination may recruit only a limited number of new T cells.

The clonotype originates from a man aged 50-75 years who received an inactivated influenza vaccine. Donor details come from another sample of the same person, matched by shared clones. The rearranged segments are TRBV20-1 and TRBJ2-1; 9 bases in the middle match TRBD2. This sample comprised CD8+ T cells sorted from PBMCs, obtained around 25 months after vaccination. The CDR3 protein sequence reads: CSASGTSSTWSSYNEQFF. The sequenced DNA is TGCAGTGCGTCCGGGACTAGCTCTACCTGGAGCTCCTACAATGAGCAGTTCTTC.